This T cell receptor beta chain stems from a study of blood T cell repertoires in COVID-19. Study-wide context: Specimens from acute and convalescent COVID-19 originated in the United States, Italy and Spain. From T cells, B-cell-depleted T cells, or PBMCs came the material, which was cDNA or gDNA.

Authors' analysis steps: Reference gene primer amplification in the assay estimated nucleated cell counts. Sequencing was performed with immunoSEQ multiplex PCR; in TCRdb, only in-frame clones are kept and a portion is missing. V, J and clone size are taken as reported in that table, and D and trimming were inferred from the DNA itself. Among some 60,000 clones, approximately 85% were seen once, and the ten largest hold 10% to 15%. With 6 bases clipped from V and 14 bases from J, the junction kept 3 bases outside the gene matches. The CDR3 spans 10 residues. From germline, CDR1 is SNHLY and CDR2 FYNNEI.

The sequence derives from a human donor in a cohort sampled during active COVID-19. What was sequenced was peripheral blood. The J gene is TRBJ1-4, the V gene TRBV2, with TRBD1 matching 7 bases. The CDR3 is CASRRGRLFF. In DNA form, the CDR3 reads TGTGCCAGCAGGAGGGGGCGGCTGTTTTTT.